Reported below is one T cell receptor (beta chain). The data derive from a study of graft-versus-host responses after intestinal transplantation. Only in-frame clones appear in the TCRdb table, and some are missing; sequencing was by immunoSEQ multiplex PCR. The sample has around 54,000 clones, around 90% seen once. CDR3 length equals 10 residues. The V gene lost 7 bases and the J gene lost 10 bases, with 8 bases spanning the gap. Germline V gives CDR1 SNHLY, CDR2 FYNNEI. The V and J genes are TRBV2 and TRBJ2-1; D ambiguous. This sample comprised PBMCs, obtained more than 650 days after intestinal transplant. This clonotype was obtained from a human patient who received an intestinal transplant, so some T cells may come from the graft donor. The CDR3 region has the DNA TGTGCCAGCAACAAAGGGGAGCAGTTCTTC. Translating it yields CASNKGEQFF.